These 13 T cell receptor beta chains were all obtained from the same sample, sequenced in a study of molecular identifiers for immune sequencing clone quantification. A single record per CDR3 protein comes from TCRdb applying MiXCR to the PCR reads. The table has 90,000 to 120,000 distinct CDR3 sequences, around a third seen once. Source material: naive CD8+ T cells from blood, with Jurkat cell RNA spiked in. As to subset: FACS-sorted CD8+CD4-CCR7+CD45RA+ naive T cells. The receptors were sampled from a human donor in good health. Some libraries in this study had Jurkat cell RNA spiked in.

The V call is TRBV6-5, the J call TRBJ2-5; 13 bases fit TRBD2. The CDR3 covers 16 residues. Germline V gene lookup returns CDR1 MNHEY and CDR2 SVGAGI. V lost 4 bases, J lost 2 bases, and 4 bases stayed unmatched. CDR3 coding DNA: TGTGCCAGCAGTTCCTTGGGACTAGCGGGACAAGAGACCCAGTACTTC. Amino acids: CASSSLGLAGQETQYF.

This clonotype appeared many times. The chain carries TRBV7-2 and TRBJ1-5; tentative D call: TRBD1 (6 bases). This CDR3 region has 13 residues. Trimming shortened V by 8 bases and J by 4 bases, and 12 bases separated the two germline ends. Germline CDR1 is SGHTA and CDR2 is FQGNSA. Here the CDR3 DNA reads TGTGCCAGCTCGGAGGGGGAGAATCAGCCCCAGCATTTT. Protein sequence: CASSEGENQPQHF.

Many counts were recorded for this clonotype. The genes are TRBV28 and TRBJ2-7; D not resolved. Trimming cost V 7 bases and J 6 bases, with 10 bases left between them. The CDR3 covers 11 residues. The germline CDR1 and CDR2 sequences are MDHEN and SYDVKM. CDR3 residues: CASTGLGEQYF. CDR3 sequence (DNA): TGTGCCAGCACAGGTCTCGGCGAGCAGTACTTC.

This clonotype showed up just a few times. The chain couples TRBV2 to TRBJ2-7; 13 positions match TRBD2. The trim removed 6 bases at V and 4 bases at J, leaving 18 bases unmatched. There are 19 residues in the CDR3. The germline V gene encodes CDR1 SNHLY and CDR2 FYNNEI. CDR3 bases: TGTGCCAGCAGCCAAGGGGCGGAAGCCAGACTAGCGGGAGGTTACGAGCAGTACTTC. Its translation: CASSQGAEARLAGGYEQYF.

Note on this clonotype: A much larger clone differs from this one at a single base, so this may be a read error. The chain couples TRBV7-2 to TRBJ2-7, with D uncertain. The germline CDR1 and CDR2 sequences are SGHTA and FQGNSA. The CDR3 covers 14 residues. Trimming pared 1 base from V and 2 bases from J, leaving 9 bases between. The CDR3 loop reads CASSLDGPPYEQYF. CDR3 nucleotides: TGTGCCAGCAGCTTAGACGGCCCGCCCTACGAGCAGTACTTC.

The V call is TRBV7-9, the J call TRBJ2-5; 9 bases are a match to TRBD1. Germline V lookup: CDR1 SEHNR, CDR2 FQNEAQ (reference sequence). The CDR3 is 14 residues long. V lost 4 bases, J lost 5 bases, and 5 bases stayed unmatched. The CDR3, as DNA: TGTGCCAGCAGCTCTGGACAGGGGCGGGAGACCCAGTACTTC. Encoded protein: CASSSGQGRETQYF.

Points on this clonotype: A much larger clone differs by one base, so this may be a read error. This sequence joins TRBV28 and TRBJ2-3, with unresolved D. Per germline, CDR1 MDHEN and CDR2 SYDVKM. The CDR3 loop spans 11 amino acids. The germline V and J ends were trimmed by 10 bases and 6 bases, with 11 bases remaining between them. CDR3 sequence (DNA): TGTGCCACCCTTTTTGATGATACGCAGTATTTT. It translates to CATLFDDTQYF.

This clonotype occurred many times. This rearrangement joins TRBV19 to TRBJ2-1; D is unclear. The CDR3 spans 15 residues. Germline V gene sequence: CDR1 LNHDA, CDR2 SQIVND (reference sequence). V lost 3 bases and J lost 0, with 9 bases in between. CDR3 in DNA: TGTGCCAGTAGTATCAAACCCAGCTCCTACAATGAGCAGTTCTTC. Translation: CASSIKPSSYNEQFF.

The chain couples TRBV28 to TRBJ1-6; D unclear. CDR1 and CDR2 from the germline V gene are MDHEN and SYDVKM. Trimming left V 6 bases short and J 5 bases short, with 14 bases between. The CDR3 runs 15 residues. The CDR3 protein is CASSPPGGNNSPLHF. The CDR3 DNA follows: TGTGCCAGCAGCCCCCCCGGCGGGAATAATTCACCCCTCCACTTT. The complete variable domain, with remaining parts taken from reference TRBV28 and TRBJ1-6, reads DVKVTQSSRYLVKRTGEKVFLECVQDMDHENMFWYRQDPGLGLRLIYFSYDVKMKEKGDIPEGYSVSREKKERFSLILESASTNQTSMYLCASSPPGGNNSPLHFGNGTRLTVT.

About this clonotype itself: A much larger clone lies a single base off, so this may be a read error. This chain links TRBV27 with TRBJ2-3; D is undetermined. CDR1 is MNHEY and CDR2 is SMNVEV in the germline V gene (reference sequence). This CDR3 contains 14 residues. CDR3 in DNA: TGTGCCAGCAGTTTAATGGTTAGCACAGATACGCTGTATTTT. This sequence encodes CASSLMVSTDTLYF.

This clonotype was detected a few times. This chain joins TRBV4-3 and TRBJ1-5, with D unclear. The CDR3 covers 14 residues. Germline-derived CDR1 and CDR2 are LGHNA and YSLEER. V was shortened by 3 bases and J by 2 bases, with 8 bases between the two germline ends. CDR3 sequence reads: CASSQTTGNQPQHF. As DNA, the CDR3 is TGCGCCAGCAGCCAGACGACCGGCAATCAGCCCCAGCATTTT.

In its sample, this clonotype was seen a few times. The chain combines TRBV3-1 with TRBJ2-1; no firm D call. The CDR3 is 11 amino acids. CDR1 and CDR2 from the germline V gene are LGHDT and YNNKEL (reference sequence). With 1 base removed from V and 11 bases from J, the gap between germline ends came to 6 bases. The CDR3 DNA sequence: TGTGCCAGCAGCCAAGCGGTGAAGCAGTTCTTC. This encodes CASSQAVKQFF.

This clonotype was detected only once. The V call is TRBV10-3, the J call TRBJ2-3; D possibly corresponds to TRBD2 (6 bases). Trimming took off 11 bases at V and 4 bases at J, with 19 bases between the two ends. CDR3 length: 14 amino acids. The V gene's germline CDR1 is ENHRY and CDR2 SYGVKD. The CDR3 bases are TGTGCCTTCACCGACGGAGGGTACTCAGATACGCAGTATTTT. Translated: CAFTDGGYSDTQYF.